Presented here are 21 T cell receptor beta chains from one specimen sequenced in a study of blood T cell repertoires in COVID-19. TCRdb's table, derived via immunoSEQ multiplex PCR, lists solely in-frame clones and lacks some. The sample gives some 300,000 clones, about 85% of which show up once; around 4.1% is in the top ten. Source material: peripheral blood. The receptors derive from a woman between 50 and 59 years old with active or convalescent COVID-19.

This chain uses TRBV12-3 or TRBV12-4 with TRBJ2-3; D remains unclear. The CDR3 spans 11 residues. V was cut by 5 bases and J by 4 bases, with 4 bases left in between. The CDR3 loop reads CASSPSDTQYF. CDR3 nucleotides: TGTGCCAGCAGTCCCTCAGATACGCAGTATTTT.

The CDR3 DNA follows: TGCGCCAGCAGCTTGGCCGGCCGGGTGACTAGCGGCCAAGAGACCCAGTACTTC. Translation: CASSLAGRVTSGQETQYF. The chain couples TRBV5-1 to TRBJ2-5; 9 bases fit TRBD2. Germline loops: CDR1 SGHRS, CDR2 YFSETQ. CDR3 length equals 18 residues. The trim removed 0 bases at V and 1 base at J, leaving 10 bases unmatched.

The CDR3 bases are TGTGCCAGCAGTTTATCGTGGCGGGCGGGAGAGACCCAGTACTTC. This translates into CASSLSWRAGETQYF. The chain combines TRBV27 with TRBJ2-5, with D possibly TRBD2 on 5 matching bases. CDR3 length equals 15 residues. Germline V gene data show CDR1 as MNHEY and CDR2 as SMNVEV (reference sequence). V was shortened by 0 bases and J by 4 bases, with 12 bases between the two germline ends.

This rearrangement joins TRBV7-2 to TRBJ2-7; D is possibly TRBD2 (6 bases). The germline V and J ends were trimmed by 5 bases and 5 bases, with 16 bases remaining between them. The CDR3 covers 14 residues. CDR1 is SGHTA and CDR2 is FQGNSA in the germline V gene. CDR3 in amino acids: CASSATGDFHEQYF. The CDR3 DNA sequence: TGTGCCAGCAGCGCGACCGGGGACTTTCACGAGCAGTACTTC.

The genes are TRBV3-1 (or the pseudogene TRBV3-2) and TRBJ1-6; D not resolved. Trimming removed 2 bases at V and 3 bases at J, with 5 bases between. The CDR3 contains 14 residues. CDR1 and CDR2 from the germline V gene are LGHDT and YNNKEL (reference sequence). CDR3 in amino acids: CASSQSDYNSPLHF. The CDR3 region has the DNA TGTGCCAGCAGCCAATCAGACTATAATTCACCCCTCCACTTT.

The V call is TRBV14, the J call TRBJ2-7; TRBD2 aligns across 12 bases. Per germline, CDR1 SGHDN and CDR2 FVKESK. Losses at the gene ends were 6 bases for V and 5 bases for J; bases not matched to a gene: 5. CDR3 length: 14 amino acids. The CDR3 region is CASSRRLAGDEQYF. DNA for the CDR3: TGTGCCAGCAGTCGGAGACTAGCGGGGGACGAGCAGTACTTC.

V gene TRBV4-1 combines with J gene TRBJ1-1; no definite D call. The CDR3 loop spans 14 amino acids. Per germline, CDR1 MGHRA and CDR2 YSYEKL. Trimming pared 0 bases from V and 4 bases from J, leaving 9 bases between. CDR3 sequence reads: CASSQDRRATEAFF. Here the CDR3 DNA reads TGCGCCAGCAGCCAAGATCGGCGGGCCACTGAAGCTTTCTTT.

This chain uses TRBV6-2 or TRBV6-3 with TRBJ2-5; D may be TRBD2 (7 bases). Trimming stripped 5 bases from V and 0 bases from J, with 16 bases between. CDR1 MNHEY and CDR2 SVGEGT come from the germline V gene. This CDR3 spans 16 amino acids. The CDR3 DNA reads as TGTGCCAGCAGTCCCTGGGGGGGCGATTACCAAGAGACCCAGTACTTC. Its translation: CASSPWGGDYQETQYF.

The CDR3 DNA sequence: TGTGCCAGCAGCTGGGGCCTACTAGCAGATAACTACAATGAGCAGTTCTTC. Its protein product is CASSWGLLADNYNEQFF. The gene calls are TRBV5-6 and TRBJ2-1; D is perhaps TRBD2 (6 bases). CDR1 is SGHDT and CDR2 is YYEEEE in the germline V gene. This CDR3 spans 17 amino acids. The V end lost 3 bases, the J end lost 3 bases, and 19 bases lay between the germline ends. Variable domain in full (rest from reference TRBV5-6 and TRBJ2-1): DAGVTQSPTHLIKTRGQQVTLRCSPKSGHDTVSWYQQALGQGPQFIFQYYEEEERQRGNFPDRFSGHQFPNYSSELNVNALLLGDSALYLCASSWGLLADNYNEQFFGPGTRLTVL.

This clone was observed a few times. The CDR3 loop reads CASSLGRRLRTEAFF. Written as DNA, the CDR3 is TGTGCCAGCAGCTTGGGGAGGAGGCTGCGCACTGAAGCTTTCTTT. The chain links TRBV11-1 to TRBJ1-1; the D is unclear. Germline V CDR1 and CDR2: SGHAT, FQDESV (reference sequence). V lost 3 bases, J lost 4 bases, and 15 bases lay in between. There are 15 residues in the CDR3.

This sequence joins TRBV9 and TRBJ1-6, with 9 bases that match TRBD1. Germline V gene sequence: CDR1 SGDLS, CDR2 YYNGEE. The CDR3 runs to 16 residues. J lost 7 bases, V lost 4 bases, and 9 bases had no gene match. This CDR3 is CASSPARTGENSPLHF. The CDR3, as DNA: TGTGCCAGCAGCCCAGCCCGGACAGGGGAGAATTCACCCCTCCACTTT.

This clone was recorded once. The chain uses TRBV30 and TRBJ2-1; 8 bases agree with TRBD2. This CDR3 comprises 13 residues. Germline CDR1 reads GTSNPN; CDR2 reads SVGIG (reference sequence). V shed 2 bases and J 6 bases; nucleotides not matched to a gene: 3. In nucleotides, the CDR3 is TGTGCCTGGAGTACCGGGACTAGCAATGAGCAGTTCTTC. Protein: CAWSTGTSNEQFF.

The chain employs TRBV6-5 and TRBJ1-1; D is unresolved. V lost 1 base, J lost 7 bases, and 7 bases lay in between. Looked up from germline, CDR1 is MNHEY and CDR2 is SVGAGI. This CDR3 region has 12 residues. CDR3: CASSYWRNEAFF. CDR3 in DNA: TGTGCCAGCAGTTACTGGAGGAATGAAGCTTTCTTT.

The chain links TRBV28 to TRBJ2-1; 7 bases are a match to TRBD2. Trimming took 9 bases from V and 5 from J; bases not matched to a gene: 16. The germline CDR1 and CDR2 sequences are MDHEN and SYDVKM. The CDR3 spans 16 residues. CDR3 sequence (DNA): TGTGCCAGTTTCGACGGTTGGGGAGGGAAGGACAATGAGCAGTTCTTC. Amino acids: CASFDGWGGKDNEQFF.

J is TRBJ2-3 and V is TRBV5-4; the D gene is possibly TRBD1 (6 bases). Germline CDR1 and CDR2: SGHNT and YYREEE (reference sequence). With 10 bases removed from V and 0 bases from J, the gap between germline ends came to 15 bases. The length of the CDR3 is 14 residues. DNA for the CDR3: TGTGCCGGGTCTACAGGGATAAGCACAGATACGCAGTATTTT. This translates into CAGSTGISTDTQYF.

This clone was counted once. The J gene is TRBJ2-1, the V gene TRBV19; D is possibly TRBD2 (5 bases). Germline lookup yields CDR1 LNHDA and CDR2 SQIVND (reference sequence). Trimming left V 6 bases short and J 4 bases short, with 13 bases between. The CDR3 length is 14 residues. CDR3 DNA sequence: TGTGCCAGTAGAAAGCGGAGAGGGTACAATGAGCAGTTCTTC. Protein: CASRKRRGYNEQFF. Complete variable domain (other parts from reference TRBV19 and TRBJ2-1): DGGITQSPKYLFRKEGQNVTLSCEQNLNHDAMYWYRQDPGQGLRLIYYSQIVNDFQKGDIAEGYSVSREKKESFPLTVTSAQKNPTAFYLCASRKRRGYNEQFFGPGTRLTVL.

This clone has just one count. The genes are TRBV5-1 and TRBJ1-1; the match to TRBD1 covers 7 bases. The CDR3 has 14 residues. J gave up 1 base and V 7 bases, and 7 bases lay outside the gene matches. CDR1 SGHRS and CDR2 YFSETQ come from the germline V gene. The CDR3 nucleotides are TGCGCCAGCGGCCTCGACAGGGCGAACACTGAAGCTTTCTTT. Its translation: CASGLDRANTEAFF.

The rearrangement uses TRBV7-7 and TRBJ2-1; 13 positions agree with TRBD2. The V and J ends lost 1 base and 5 bases, in that order; junction bases with no gene match: 2. The CDR3 extends over 16 amino acids. Germline values: CDR1 SSHAT, CDR2 FNYEAQ (reference sequence). The CDR3 DNA sequence: TGTGCCAGCAGCTTAGGGACTAGCGGGAGCAACAATGAGCAGTTCTTC. Translation gives CASSLGTSGSNNEQFF.

The CDR3 DNA follows: TGTGCCAGCAGCCGATCGGAGGGGACCCAGTACTTC. Its protein is CASSRSEGTQYF. The chain uses TRBV5-6 and TRBJ2-5, with TRBD2 as a possible D gene (6 bases). The CDR3 runs 12 residues. Trimming left V 4 bases short and J 7 bases short, with 11 bases between. Germline CDR1 is SGHDT and CDR2 is YYEEEE. Variable domain in full (rest from reference TRBV5-6 and TRBJ2-5): DAGVTQSPTHLIKTRGQQVTLRCSPKSGHDTVSWYQQALGQGPQFIFQYYEEEERQRGNFPDRFSGHQFPNYSSELNVNALLLGDSALYLCASSRSEGTQYFGPGTRLLVL.

This clone was detected once. This chain connects TRBV6-6 to TRBJ2-1, with 12 bases identical to TRBD1. The germline gives CDR1 MNHNY, CDR2 SVGAGI (reference sequence). V shed 5 bases, J shed 14 bases, and the junction held 7 bases outside the gene matches. CDR3 length equals 13 residues. This chain's CDR3 is CASSRDRGLYKFF. The CDR3 nucleotides read TGTGCCAGCAGTAGGGACAGGGGGCTATATAAGTTCTTC.

The chain uses TRBV7-9 and TRBJ1-6; 7 nucleotides match TRBD1. The CDR3 extends over 15 amino acids. From germline, CDR1 is SEHNR and CDR2 FQNEAQ (reference sequence). The ends lost 4 bases at V and 5 bases at J; junction bases unmatched: 5. CDR3: CASSSKGAHNSPLHF. The CDR3 DNA reads as TGTGCCAGCAGCTCCAAGGGGGCGCATAATTCACCCCTCCACTTT.